This entry features one TCR beta chain sequence. What it recognizes is unknown. This sample is part of a study of cytotoxic CD8 clonotypes in ibrutinib-treated CLL. Study details: Enrolment comprised roughly 11 relapsed/refractory and some 15 treatment-naive patients; some 18 were IGHV unmutated.

The study, taken as a whole, reports: Higher circulating CD8+ T-cell counts strongly accompanied higher baseline clonality, above age-matched healthy donors. Clonality increased with ibrutinib response but returned toward baseline at progression.

Trimming at V came to 8 bases and at J to 5 bases, leaving 8 bases not matched to a gene. Germline lookup yields CDR1 ENHRY and CDR2 SYGVKD. This CDR3 is built from 13 residues. Produced via immunoSEQ multiplex PCR; TCRdb's table is partial and in-frame only. The data contain about 270,000 clones, approximately 76% of them singletons. This sequence joins TRBV10-3 and TRBJ2-7; 8 positions match TRBD1. This TCR was recovered from a human donor with chronic lymphocytic leukemia. The source was PBMCs, collected at disease progression, from a patient treated with ibrutinib. The DNA for the CDR3 is TGTGCCATCCGTCAGGGGGCCAACCACGAGCAGTACTTC. This codes for CAIRQGANHEQYF.